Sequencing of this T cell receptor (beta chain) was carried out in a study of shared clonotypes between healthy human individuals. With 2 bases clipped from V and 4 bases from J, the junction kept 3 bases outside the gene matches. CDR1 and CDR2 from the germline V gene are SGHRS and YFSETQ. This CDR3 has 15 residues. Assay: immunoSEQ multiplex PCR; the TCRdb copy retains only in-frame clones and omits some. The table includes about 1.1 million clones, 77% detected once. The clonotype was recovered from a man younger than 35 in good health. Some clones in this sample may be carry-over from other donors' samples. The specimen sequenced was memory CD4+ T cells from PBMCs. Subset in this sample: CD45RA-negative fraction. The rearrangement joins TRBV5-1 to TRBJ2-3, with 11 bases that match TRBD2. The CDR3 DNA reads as TGCGCCAGCAGCTTTGGGACTAGCGGAGCAGATACGCAGTATTTT. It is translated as CASSFGTSGADTQYF.